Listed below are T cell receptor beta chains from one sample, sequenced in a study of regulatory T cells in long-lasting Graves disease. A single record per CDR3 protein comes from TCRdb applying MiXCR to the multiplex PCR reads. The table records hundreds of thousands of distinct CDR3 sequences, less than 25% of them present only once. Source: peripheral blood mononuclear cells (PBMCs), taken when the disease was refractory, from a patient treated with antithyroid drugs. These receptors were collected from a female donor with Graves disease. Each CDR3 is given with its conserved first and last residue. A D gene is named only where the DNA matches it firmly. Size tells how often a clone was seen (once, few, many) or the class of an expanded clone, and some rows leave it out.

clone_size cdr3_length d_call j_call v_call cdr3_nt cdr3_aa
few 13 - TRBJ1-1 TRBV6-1 TGTGCCAGCACTATAAACATGAACACTGAAGCTTTCTTT CASTINMNTEAFF
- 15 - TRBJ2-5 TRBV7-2 TGTGCCAGCAGCTTAGAGGACAGAGCCAAAGAGACCCAGTACTTC CASSLEDRAKETQYF
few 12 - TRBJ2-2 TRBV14 TGTGCCAGCAGCCAAGATGGGGGCCAGCTGTTTTTT CASSQDGGQLFF
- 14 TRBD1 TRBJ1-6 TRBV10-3 TGTGCCATCAGTGTTCAGGGACAGAATTCACCCCTCCACTTT CAISVQGQNSPLHF
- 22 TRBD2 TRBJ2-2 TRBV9 TGTGCCAGCAGCCCCCAGAGTTCGAGACAGTTTAGACTAGCGGGAGAATCCGGGGAGCTGTTTTTT CASSPQSSRQFRLAGESGELFF
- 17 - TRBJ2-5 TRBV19 TGTGCCAGTAGACTTAACACTTTCGGCGGCCTACAAGAGACCCAGTACTTC CASRLNTFGGLQETQYF
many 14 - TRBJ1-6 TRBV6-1 TGTGCCAGCATAAATGCCCGGCCCGAGGGCTCCCTCCACTTT CASINARPEGSLHF
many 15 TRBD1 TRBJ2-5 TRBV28 TGTGCCAGCAGTTTATGGCAGGGACAGCAAGAGACCCAGTACTTC CASSLWQGQQETQYF
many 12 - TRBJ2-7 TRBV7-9 TGTGCCAGCAGCGCCAATCGGGACGAGCAGTACTTC CASSANRDEQYF
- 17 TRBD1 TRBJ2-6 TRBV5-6 TGTGCCAGCAGCTGGGGACAGGGGAGCTCTGGGGCCAACGTCCTGACTTTC CASSWGQGSSGANVLTF